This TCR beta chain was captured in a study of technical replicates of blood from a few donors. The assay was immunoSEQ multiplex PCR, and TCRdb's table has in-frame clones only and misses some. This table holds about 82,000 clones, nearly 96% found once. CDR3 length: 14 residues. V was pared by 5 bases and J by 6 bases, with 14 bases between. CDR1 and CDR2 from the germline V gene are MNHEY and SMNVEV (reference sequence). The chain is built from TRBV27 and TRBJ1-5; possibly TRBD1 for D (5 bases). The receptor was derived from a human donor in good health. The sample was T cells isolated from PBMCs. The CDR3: CASSLAGGGQPQHF. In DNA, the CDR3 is TGTGCCAGCAGTCTCGCGGGGGGGGGTCAGCCCCAGCATTTT.